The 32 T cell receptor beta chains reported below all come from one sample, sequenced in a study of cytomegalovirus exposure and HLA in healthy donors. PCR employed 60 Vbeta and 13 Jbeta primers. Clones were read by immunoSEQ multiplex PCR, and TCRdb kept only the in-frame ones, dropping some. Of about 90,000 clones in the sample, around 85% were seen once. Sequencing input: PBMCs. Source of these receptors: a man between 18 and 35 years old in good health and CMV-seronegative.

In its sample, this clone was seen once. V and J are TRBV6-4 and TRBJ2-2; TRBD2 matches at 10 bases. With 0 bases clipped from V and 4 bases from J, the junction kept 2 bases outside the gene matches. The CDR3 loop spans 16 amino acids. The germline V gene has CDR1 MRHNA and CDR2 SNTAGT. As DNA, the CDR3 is TGTGCCAGCAGTGACTCGTCTAGCGGGAGCACCGGGGAGCTGTTTTTT. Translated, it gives CASSDSSSGSTGELFF.

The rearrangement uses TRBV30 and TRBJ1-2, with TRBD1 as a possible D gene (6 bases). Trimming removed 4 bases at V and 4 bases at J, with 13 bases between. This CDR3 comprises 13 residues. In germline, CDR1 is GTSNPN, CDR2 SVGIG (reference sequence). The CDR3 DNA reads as TGTGCCTGGACCGGACAAGGGGGCTATGGCTACACCTTC. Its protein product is CAWTGQGGYGYTF.

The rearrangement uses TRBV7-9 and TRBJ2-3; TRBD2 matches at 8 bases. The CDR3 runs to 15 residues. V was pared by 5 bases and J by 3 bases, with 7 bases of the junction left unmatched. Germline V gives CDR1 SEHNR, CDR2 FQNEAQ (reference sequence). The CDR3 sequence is CASSTPGGGTDTQYF. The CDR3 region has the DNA TGTGCCAGCAGCACCCCCGGGGGGGGGACAGATACGCAGTATTTT.

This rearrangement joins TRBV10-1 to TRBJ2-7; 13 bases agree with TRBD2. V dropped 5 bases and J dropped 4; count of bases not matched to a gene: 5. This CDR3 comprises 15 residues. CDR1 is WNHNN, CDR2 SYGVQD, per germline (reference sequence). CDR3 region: CASSPGLAGVYEQYF. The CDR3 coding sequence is TGCGCCAGCAGTCCTGGACTAGCGGGAGTGTACGAGCAGTACTTC.

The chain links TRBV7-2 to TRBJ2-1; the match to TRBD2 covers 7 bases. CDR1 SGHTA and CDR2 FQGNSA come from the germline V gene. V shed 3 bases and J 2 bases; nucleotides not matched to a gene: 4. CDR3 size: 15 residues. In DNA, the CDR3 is TGTGCCAGCAGCTTTCGGAGCGGGGCCTACAATGAGCAGTTCTTC. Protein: CASSFRSGAYNEQFF.

CDR3 region: CASSFEGNEKLFF. The CDR3 nucleotides read TGTGCCAGCAGTTTTGAGGGTAATGAAAAACTGTTTTTT. The chain has TRBV28 and TRBJ1-4; D not certain. This CDR3 comprises 13 residues. From germline, CDR1 is MDHEN and CDR2 SYDVKM. The ends were cut back, 3 bases at V and 4 bases at J, with 6 bases in the middle.

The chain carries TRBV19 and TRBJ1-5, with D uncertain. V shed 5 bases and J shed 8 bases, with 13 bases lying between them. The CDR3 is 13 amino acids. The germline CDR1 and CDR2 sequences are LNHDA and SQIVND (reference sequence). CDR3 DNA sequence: TGTGCCAGTAGTCGACTCTCGGTAGAGCCCCAGCATTTT. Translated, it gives CASSRLSVEPQHF.

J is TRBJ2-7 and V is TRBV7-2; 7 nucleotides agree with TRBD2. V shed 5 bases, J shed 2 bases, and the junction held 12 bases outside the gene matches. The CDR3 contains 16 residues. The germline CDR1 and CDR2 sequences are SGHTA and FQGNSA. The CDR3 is CASSNLGRGRTYEQYF. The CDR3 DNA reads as TGTGCCAGCAGCAATTTGGGGCGGGGGAGAACCTACGAGCAGTACTTC. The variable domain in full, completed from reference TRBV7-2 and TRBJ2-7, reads GAGVSQSPSNKVTEKGKDVELRCDPISGHTALYWYRQSLGQGLEFLIYFQGNSAPDKSGLPSDRFSAERTGGSVSTLTIQRTQQEDSAVYLCASSNLGRGRTYEQYFGPGTRLTVT.

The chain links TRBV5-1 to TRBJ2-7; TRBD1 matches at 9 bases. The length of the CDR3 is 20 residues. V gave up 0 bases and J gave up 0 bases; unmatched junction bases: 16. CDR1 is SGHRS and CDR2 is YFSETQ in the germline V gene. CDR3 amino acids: CASSLAPYRTGTGFSYEQYF. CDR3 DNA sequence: TGCGCCAGCAGCTTGGCCCCCTACCGTACCGGGACAGGGTTCTCCTACGAGCAGTACTTC.

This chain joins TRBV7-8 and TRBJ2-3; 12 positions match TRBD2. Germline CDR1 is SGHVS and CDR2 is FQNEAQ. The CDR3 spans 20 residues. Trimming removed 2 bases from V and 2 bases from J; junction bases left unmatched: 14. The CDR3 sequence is CASSLPSTSGGPEDTDTQYF. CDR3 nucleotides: TGTGCCAGCAGCTTACCCTCGACTAGCGGGGGACCCGAAGACACAGATACGCAGTATTTT.

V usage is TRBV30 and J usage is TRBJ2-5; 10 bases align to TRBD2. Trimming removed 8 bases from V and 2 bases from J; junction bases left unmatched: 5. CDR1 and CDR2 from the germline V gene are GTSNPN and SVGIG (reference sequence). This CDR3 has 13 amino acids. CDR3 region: CARKLAGQETQYF. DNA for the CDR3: TGTGCCCGGAAACTAGCGGGGCAAGAGACCCAGTACTTC.

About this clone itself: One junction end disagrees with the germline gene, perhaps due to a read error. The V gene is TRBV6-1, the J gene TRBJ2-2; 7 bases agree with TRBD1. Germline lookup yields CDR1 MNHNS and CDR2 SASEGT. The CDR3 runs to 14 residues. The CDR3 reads CASREDRVGGELFF. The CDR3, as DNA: TGTGCCAGCAGGGAAGACAGGGTAGGCGGGGAGCTGTTTTTT.

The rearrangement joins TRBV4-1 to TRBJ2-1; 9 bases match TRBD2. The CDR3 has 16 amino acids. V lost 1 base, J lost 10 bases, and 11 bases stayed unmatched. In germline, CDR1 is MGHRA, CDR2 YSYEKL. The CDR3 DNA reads TGCGCCAGCAGCCAAGTGGCGGGAGGGACAATGAACGAGCAGTTCTTC. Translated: CASSQVAGGTMNEQFF.

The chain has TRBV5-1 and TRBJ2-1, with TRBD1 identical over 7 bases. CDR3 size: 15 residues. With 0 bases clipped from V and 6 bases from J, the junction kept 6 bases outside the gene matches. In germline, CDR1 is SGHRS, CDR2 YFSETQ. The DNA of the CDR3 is TGCGCCAGCAGCTTGGGTGACAGGGATGCCAATGAGCAGTTCTTC. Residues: CASSLGDRDANEQFF. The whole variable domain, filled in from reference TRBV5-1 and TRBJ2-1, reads KAGVTQTPRYLIKTRGQQVTLSCSPISGHRSVSWYQQTPGQGLQFLFEYFSETQRNKGNFPGRFSGRQFSNSRSEMNVSTLELGDSALYLCASSLGDRDANEQFFGPGTRLTVL.

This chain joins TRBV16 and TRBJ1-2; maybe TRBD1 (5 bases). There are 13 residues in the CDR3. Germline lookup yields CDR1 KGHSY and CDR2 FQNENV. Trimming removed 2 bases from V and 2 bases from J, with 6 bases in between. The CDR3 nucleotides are TGTGCCAGCAGCCAAGGACAAAACTATGGCTACACCTTC. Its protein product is CASSQGQNYGYTF.

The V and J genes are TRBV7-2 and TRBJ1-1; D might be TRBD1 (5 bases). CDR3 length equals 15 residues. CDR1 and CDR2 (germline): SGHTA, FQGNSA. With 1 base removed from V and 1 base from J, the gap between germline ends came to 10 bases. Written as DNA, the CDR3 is TGTGCCAGCAGCTTAGATCCAGGGCCGAACACTGAAGCTTTCTTT. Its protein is CASSLDPGPNTEAFF.

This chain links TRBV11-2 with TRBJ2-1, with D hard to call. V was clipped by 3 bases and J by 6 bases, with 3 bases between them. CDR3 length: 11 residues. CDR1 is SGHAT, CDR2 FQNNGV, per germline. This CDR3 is CASSLANEQFF. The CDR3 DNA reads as TGTGCCAGCAGCTTGGCCAATGAGCAGTTCTTC.

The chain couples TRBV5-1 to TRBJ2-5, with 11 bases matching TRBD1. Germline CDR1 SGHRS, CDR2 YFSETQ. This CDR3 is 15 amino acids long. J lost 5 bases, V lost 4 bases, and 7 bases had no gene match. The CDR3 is CASSRDRGAGETQYF. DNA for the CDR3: TGCGCCAGCAGCAGGGACAGGGGGGCAGGGGAGACCCAGTACTTC.

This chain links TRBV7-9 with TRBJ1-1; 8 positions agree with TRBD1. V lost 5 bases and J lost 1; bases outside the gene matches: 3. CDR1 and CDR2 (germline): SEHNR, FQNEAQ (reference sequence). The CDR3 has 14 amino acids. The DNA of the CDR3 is TGTGCCAGCAGCGAACAGGGGGAGAACACTGAAGCTTTCTTT. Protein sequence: CASSEQGENTEAFF.

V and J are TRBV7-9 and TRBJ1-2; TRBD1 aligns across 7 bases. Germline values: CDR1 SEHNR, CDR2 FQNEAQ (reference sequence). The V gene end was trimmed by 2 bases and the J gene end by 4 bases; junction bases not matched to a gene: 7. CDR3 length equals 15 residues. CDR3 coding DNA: TGTGCCAGCAGCTTATTCCCCACAGGGGCCTATGGCTACACCTTC. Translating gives CASSLFPTGAYGYTF.

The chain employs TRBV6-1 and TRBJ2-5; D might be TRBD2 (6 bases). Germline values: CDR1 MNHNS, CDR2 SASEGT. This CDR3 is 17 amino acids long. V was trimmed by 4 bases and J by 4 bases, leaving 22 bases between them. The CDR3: CASSGRLETLRPETQYF. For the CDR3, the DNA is TGTGCCAGCAGTGGAAGACTAGAGACTCTCCGTCCAGAGACCCAGTACTTC.

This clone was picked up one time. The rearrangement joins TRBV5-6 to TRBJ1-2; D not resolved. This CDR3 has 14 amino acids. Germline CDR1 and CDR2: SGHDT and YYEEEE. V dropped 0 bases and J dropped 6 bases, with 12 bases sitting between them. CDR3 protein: CASSLGVPGDGYTF. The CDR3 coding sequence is TGTGCCAGCAGCTTGGGCGTTCCGGGAGATGGCTACACCTTC. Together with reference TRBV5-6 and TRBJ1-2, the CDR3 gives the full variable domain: DAGVTQSPTHLIKTRGQQVTLRCSPKSGHDTVSWYQQALGQGPQFIFQYYEEEERQRGNFPDRFSGHQFPNYSSELNVNALLLGDSALYLCASSLGVPGDGYTFGSGTRLTVV.

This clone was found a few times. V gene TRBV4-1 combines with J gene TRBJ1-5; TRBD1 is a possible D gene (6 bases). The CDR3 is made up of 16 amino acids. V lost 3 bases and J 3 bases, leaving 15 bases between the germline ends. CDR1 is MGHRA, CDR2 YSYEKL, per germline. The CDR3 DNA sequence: TGCGCCAGCAGCCATATACAAGACAGGATCAATCAGCCCCAGCATTTT. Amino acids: CASSHIQDRINQPQHF.

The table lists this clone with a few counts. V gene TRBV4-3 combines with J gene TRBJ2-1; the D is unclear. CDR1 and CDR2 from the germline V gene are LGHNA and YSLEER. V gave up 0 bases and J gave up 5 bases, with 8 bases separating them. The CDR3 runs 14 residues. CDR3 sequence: CASSQEAGHNEQFF. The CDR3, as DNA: TGCGCCAGCAGCCAAGAAGCTGGTCACAATGAGCAGTTCTTC.

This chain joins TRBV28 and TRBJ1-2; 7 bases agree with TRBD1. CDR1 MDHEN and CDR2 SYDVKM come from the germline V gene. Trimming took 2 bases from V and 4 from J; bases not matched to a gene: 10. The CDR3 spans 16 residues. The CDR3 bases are TGTGCCAGCAGTTTAATACCGGGACAGAGCCCCTATGGCTACACCTTC. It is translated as CASSLIPGQSPYGYTF.

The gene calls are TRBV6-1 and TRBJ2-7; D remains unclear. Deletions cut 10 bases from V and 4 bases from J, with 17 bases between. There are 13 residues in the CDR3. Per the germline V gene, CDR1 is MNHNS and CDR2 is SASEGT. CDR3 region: CATTPLQHYEQYF. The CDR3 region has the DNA TGTGCCACCACCCCTTTACAGCATTACGAGCAGTACTTC.

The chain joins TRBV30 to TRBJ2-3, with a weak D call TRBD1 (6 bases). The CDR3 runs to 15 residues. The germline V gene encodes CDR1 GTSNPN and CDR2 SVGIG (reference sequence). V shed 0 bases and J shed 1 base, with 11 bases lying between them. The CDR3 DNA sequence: TGTGCCTGGAGTGTGCGCAGGGGAGGCACAGATACGCAGTATTTT. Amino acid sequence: CAWSVRRGGTDTQYF.

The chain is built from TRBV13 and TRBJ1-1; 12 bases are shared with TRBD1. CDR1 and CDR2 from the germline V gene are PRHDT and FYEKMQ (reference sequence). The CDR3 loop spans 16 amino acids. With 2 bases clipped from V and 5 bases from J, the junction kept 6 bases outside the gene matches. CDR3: CASSLRDRGRRTEAFF. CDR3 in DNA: TGTGCCAGCAGCTTAAGGGACAGGGGGCGTAGAACTGAAGCTTTCTTT.

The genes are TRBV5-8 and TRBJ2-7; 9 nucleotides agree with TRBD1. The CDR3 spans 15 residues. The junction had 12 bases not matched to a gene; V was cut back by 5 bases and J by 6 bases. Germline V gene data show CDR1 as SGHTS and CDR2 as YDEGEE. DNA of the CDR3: TGTGCCAGCAGTCATACGGGACAGGGTACTCTCGAGCAGTACTTC. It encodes CASSHTGQGTLEQYF. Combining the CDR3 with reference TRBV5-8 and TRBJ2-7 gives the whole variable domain EAGVTQSPTHLIKTRGQQATLRCSPISGHTSVYWYQQALGLGLQFLLWYDEGEERNRGNFPPRFSGRQFPNYSSELNVNALELEDSALYLCASSHTGQGTLEQYFGPGTRLTVT.

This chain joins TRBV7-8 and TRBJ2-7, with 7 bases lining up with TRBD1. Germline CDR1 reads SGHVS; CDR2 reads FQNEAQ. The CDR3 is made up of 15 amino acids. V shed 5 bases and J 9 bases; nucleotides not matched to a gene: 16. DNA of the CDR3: TGTGCCAGCAGCCAATCCAGGGGGTTCGCGTTCGGGCAGTACTTC. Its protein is CASSQSRGFAFGQYF.

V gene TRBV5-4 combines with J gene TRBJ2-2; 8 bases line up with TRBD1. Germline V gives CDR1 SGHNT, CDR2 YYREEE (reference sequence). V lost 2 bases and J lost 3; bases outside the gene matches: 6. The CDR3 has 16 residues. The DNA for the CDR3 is TGTGCCAGCAGCTTCGGGTCGACAGGGGACACCGGGGAGCTGTTTTTT. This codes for CASSFGSTGDTGELFF.

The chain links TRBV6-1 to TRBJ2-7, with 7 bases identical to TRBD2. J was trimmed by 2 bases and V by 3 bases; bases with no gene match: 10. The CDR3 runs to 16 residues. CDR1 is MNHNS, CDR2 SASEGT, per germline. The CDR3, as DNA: TGTGCCAGCAGTGACCATAGCGGGTCCCCAACCTACGAGCAGTACTTC. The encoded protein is CASSDHSGSPTYEQYF.